These 29 T cell receptor beta chains share one sample of origin, sequenced in a study of blood T cell repertoires in COVID-19. Assay: immunoSEQ multiplex PCR; the TCRdb copy retains only in-frame clones and omits some. The sample lists some 150,000 clones; just under 90% were seen once. Sequenced material: peripheral blood. These receptors were collected from a woman aged 45-60 years with active or convalescent COVID-19.

In DNA, the CDR3 is TGTGCCAGCAGCTTGGGACAGCTCCAAGAGACCCAGTACTTC. Residues: CASSLGQLQETQYF. This rearrangement joins TRBV5-6 to TRBJ2-5, with a tentative D call TRBD1 (5 bases). V was cut by 0 bases and J by 1 base, with 7 bases left in between. Germline-derived CDR1 and CDR2 are SGHDT and YYEEEE. The CDR3 contains 14 residues.

The rearrangement joins TRBV6-5 to TRBJ1-5, with 10 bases identical to TRBD1. With V trimmed by 6 bases and J by 4 bases, 6 bases remained unmatched. CDR3 length equals 15 residues. The germline V gene has CDR1 MNHEY and CDR2 SVGAGI. CDR3 nucleotides: TGTGCCAGCAGGACAGGGGGCTTGGGAAATCAGCCCCAGCATTTT. It codes for CASRTGGLGNQPQHF.

The genes are TRBV18 and TRBJ1-4; D is unresolved. This CDR3 contains 13 residues. Looked up from germline, CDR1 is KGHSH and CDR2 is LQKENI. The V gene lost 3 bases and the J gene lost 7 bases, with 9 bases spanning the gap. The CDR3 DNA reads TGTGCCAGCTCACCCGGGTACGGTGAAAAACTGTTTTTT. It encodes CASSPGYGEKLFF.

V gene TRBV28 combines with J gene TRBJ1-3, with no clear D. Per germline, CDR1 MDHEN and CDR2 SYDVKM. This CDR3 is built from 15 residues. Trimming took off 3 bases at V and 2 bases at J, with 11 bases between the two ends. This CDR3 is CASSLVPDAGNTIYF. DNA of the CDR3: TGTGCCAGCAGTTTGGTGCCAGATGCTGGAAACACCATATATTTT. The full variable domain, rest sourced from reference TRBV28 and TRBJ1-3, is DVKVTQSSRYLVKRTGEKVFLECVQDMDHENMFWYRQDPGLGLRLIYFSYDVKMKEKGDIPEGYSVSREKKERFSLILESASTNQTSMYLCASSLVPDAGNTIYFGEGSWLTVV.

This chain joins TRBV4-1 and TRBJ1-1; D perhaps matches TRBD1 (5 bases). Per germline, CDR1 MGHRA and CDR2 YSYEKL. This CDR3 has 16 residues. V was trimmed by 2 bases and J by 3 bases, leaving 16 bases between them. In nucleotides, the CDR3 is TGCGCCAGCAGCCAATCCATTGTTCGGGGGTACACTGAAGCTTTCTTT. It is translated as CASSQSIVRGYTEAFF.

The V gene is TRBV6-2 or TRBV6-3, the J gene TRBJ2-3; 13 nucleotides align to TRBD2. The germline gives CDR1 MNHEY, CDR2 SVGEGT. Trimming at V came to 0 bases and at J to 5 bases, leaving 14 bases not matched to a gene. The CDR3 consists of 20 residues. The CDR3 region has the DNA TGTGCCAGCAGTTACTCGACGGGACTAGCGGGGACCACTCTTGGAGATACGCAGTATTTT. This gives the protein CASSYSTGLAGTTLGDTQYF.

The V gene is TRBV20-1, the J gene TRBJ2-2; D gene ambiguous. The CDR3 length is 13 residues. CDR1 DFQATT and CDR2 SNEGSKA come from the germline V gene (reference sequence). V was clipped by 3 bases and J by 2 bases, with 7 bases between them. This CDR3 is CSASPGNTGELFF. The CDR3 DNA is TGCAGTGCTAGTCCAGGAAACACCGGGGAGCTGTTTTTT.

The V call is TRBV19, the J call TRBJ1-1; maybe TRBD1 (5 bases). The CDR3 spans 14 residues. The germline V gene encodes CDR1 LNHDA and CDR2 SQIVND (reference sequence). Trimming shortened V by 7 bases and J by 1 base, and 13 bases separated the two germline ends. The CDR3 here is CASTRTPENTEAFF. The CDR3 DNA sequence: TGTGCCAGTACCAGGACACCCGAGAACACTGAAGCTTTCTTT. Full variable domain (missing parts from reference TRBV19 and TRBJ1-1): DGGITQSPKYLFRKEGQNVTLSCEQNLNHDAMYWYRQDPGQGLRLIYYSQIVNDFQKGDIAEGYSVSREKKESFPLTVTSAQKNPTAFYLCASTRTPENTEAFFGQGTRLTVV.

The gene calls are TRBV21-1 and TRBJ2-1; no DNA check was done on the table's D call, TRBD1. TRBV21-1 is a documented pseudogene. The CDR3 contains 13 residues. The CDR3 DNA sequence: TGTGCCCGGGACACCGCCTCCTACAATGAGCAGTTCTTC. Translating gives CARDTASYNEQFF.

The rearrangement links TRBV19 to TRBJ2-6, with TRBD1 matching 11 bases. The germline gives CDR1 LNHDA, CDR2 SQIVND (reference sequence). The ends lost 0 bases at V and 1 base at J; junction bases unmatched: 11. The CDR3 is 21 residues long. The CDR3 sequence is CASSIESPLDRGRSGANVLTF. The CDR3 nucleotides are TGTGCCAGTAGTATAGAAAGCCCTCTGGACAGGGGGCGATCTGGGGCCAACGTCCTGACTTTC. The whole variable domain, filled in from reference TRBV19 and TRBJ2-6, reads DGGITQSPKYLFRKEGQNVTLSCEQNLNHDAMYWYRQDPGQGLRLIYYSQIVNDFQKGDIAEGYSVSREKKESFPLTVTSAQKNPTAFYLCASSIESPLDRGRSGANVLTFGAGSRLTVL.

The rearrangement joins TRBV29-1 to TRBJ2-3; the match to TRBD2 covers 10 bases. After removal of 6 bases from V and 7 bases from J, the junction contained 13 bases not matched to a gene. The CDR3 spans 15 residues. In germline, CDR1 is SQVTM, CDR2 ANQGSEA. CDR3 in amino acids: CSVRAASGRGNTQYF. The CDR3 bases are TGCAGCGTCCGAGCCGCTAGCGGGAGAGGAAATACGCAGTATTTT.

The gene calls are TRBV5-1 and TRBJ2-7, with TRBD1 as a possible D gene (5 bases). This CDR3 contains 14 residues. Trimming pared 5 bases from V and 2 bases from J, leaving 14 bases between. Germline lookup yields CDR1 SGHRS and CDR2 YFSETQ. The CDR3 reads CASSSTGPTYEQYF. In DNA form, the CDR3 reads TGCGCCAGCAGTAGTACAGGTCCAACCTACGAGCAGTACTTC.

This chain joins TRBV2 and TRBJ2-2; 8 bases map to TRBD1. This CDR3 region has 14 residues. Germline V CDR1 and CDR2: SNHLY, FYNNEI. V shed 6 bases and J 7 bases; nucleotides not matched to a gene: 7. In nucleotides, the CDR3 is TGTGCCAGCAGCGCCCAGGGGGCCGGCGGGGAGCTGTTTTTT. Its translation: CASSAQGAGGELFF.

This chain joins TRBV21-1 and TRBJ1-5. TRBV21-1 counts as a pseudogene. The CDR3 has 17 amino acids. This chain's CDR3 is CASSKAEVGSANQPQHF. Here the CDR3 DNA reads TGTGCCAGCAGCAAAGCAGAGGTCGGCTCGGCCAATCAGCCCCAGCATTTT.

The rearrangement joins TRBV28 to TRBJ1-5; TRBD1 is a possible D gene (5 bases). The CDR3 sequence is 14 residues long. V lost 3 bases to trimming and J lost 6 bases, with 12 bases between them. The germline gives CDR1 MDHEN, CDR2 SYDVKM. In DNA, the CDR3 is TGTGCCAGCAGTTTTTCAGGGAATGGTCAGCCCCAGCATTTT. It is translated as CASSFSGNGQPQHF.

The chain has TRBV19 and TRBJ1-2, with D tentatively TRBD1 (5 bases). CDR3 length: 15 residues. Trimming pared 5 bases from V and 6 bases from J, leaving 19 bases between. Germline V CDR1 and CDR2: LNHDA, SQIVND (reference sequence). The CDR3 DNA sequence: TGTGCCAGTAGTTCGCAGGGCATTATGGCGCATGGCTACACCTTC. Translating gives CASSSQGIMAHGYTF.

This clone was counted a single time. The rearrangement links TRBV30 to TRBJ2-7, with TRBD1 as a possible D gene (6 bases). The V end lost 3 bases, the J end lost 3 bases, and 12 bases lay between the germline ends. Germline values: CDR1 GTSNPN, CDR2 SVGIG (reference sequence). The CDR3 loop spans 13 amino acids. The CDR3 coding sequence is TGTGCCTGGAGACAGGGATCAAGCTACGAGCAGTACTTC. It encodes CAWRQGSSYEQYF. The complete variable domain, with remaining parts taken from reference TRBV30 and TRBJ2-7, reads SQTIHQWPATLVQPVGSPLSLECTVEGTSNPNLYWYRQAAGRGLQLLFYSVGIGQISSEVPQNLSASRPQDRQFILSSKKLLLSDSGFYLCAWRQGSSYEQYFGPGTRLTVT.

The chain links TRBV5-8 to TRBJ2-3; D is undetermined. The germline V gene has CDR1 SGHTS and CDR2 YDEGEE. The CDR3 runs 13 residues. V shed 0 bases and J shed 7 bases, with 9 bases lying between them. The CDR3 sequence: CASSLESRYTQYF. For the CDR3, the DNA is TGTGCCAGCAGCTTGGAATCCAGATATACGCAGTATTTT. The full variable domain, its missing parts supplied by reference TRBV5-8 and TRBJ2-3, is EAGVTQSPTHLIKTRGQQATLRCSPISGHTSVYWYQQALGLGLQFLLWYDEGEERNRGNFPPRFSGRQFPNYSSELNVNALELEDSALYLCASSLESRYTQYFGPGTRLTVL.

The genes are TRBV19 and TRBJ1-5, with D possibly matching TRBD1 (5 bases). V was clipped by 8 bases and J by 4 bases, with 15 bases between them. This CDR3 spans 14 amino acids. CDR1 is LNHDA, CDR2 SQIVND, per germline (reference sequence). This chain's CDR3 is CASRLSQGNQPQHF. The DNA for the CDR3 is TGTGCCAGTCGACTTTCTCAGGGTAATCAGCCCCAGCATTTT.

This chain joins TRBV11-2 and TRBJ1-2; 10 nucleotides agree with TRBD1. The CDR3 has 13 amino acids. The V gene's germline CDR1 is SGHAT and CDR2 FQNNGV. With V trimmed by 5 bases and J by 8 bases, 5 bases remained unmatched. CDR3 loop: CASSNRDRGGYTF. The CDR3 region has the DNA TGTGCCAGCAGCAACCGGGACAGGGGAGGCTACACCTTC.

The gene calls are TRBV9 and TRBJ1-3, with TRBD1 as a possible D gene (5 bases). The V and J ends lost 0 bases and 3 bases respectively, with 10 bases between them. The CDR3 extends over 15 amino acids. Germline V gene lookup returns CDR1 SGDLS and CDR2 YYNGEE. The CDR3 DNA reads TGTGCCAGCAGCGTAGGCAGGGAGGGTGGAAACACCATATATTTT. Translated: CASSVGREGGNTIYF.

This clone has just one count. This chain uses TRBV7-9 with TRBJ2-3; TRBD2 matches at 8 bases. Germline CDR1 is SEHNR and CDR2 is FQNEAQ (reference sequence). V shed 0 bases and J 4 bases; nucleotides not matched to a gene: 12. The CDR3 extends over 18 amino acids. The CDR3 region has the DNA TGTGCCAGCAGCTTAGCGCGGGTTCGAAGCGGGGGACCAGATACGCAGTATTTT. Translated: CASSLARVRSGGPDTQYF. The whole variable domain, remainder taken from reference TRBV7-9 and TRBJ2-3, is DTGVSQNPRHKITKRGQNVTFRCDPISEHNRLYWYRQTLGQGPEFLTYFQNEAQLEKSRLLSDRFSAERPKGSFSTLEIQRTEQGDSAMYLCASSLARVRSGGPDTQYFGPGTRLTVL.

This CDR3 reads CASTLTGSTEAFF. The CDR3 DNA reads TGTGCCAGTACCCTGACAGGGAGTACTGAAGCTTTCTTT. This chain joins TRBV19 and TRBJ1-1; 7 nucleotides match TRBD1. Trimming removed 7 bases from V and 5 bases from J; junction bases left unmatched: 7. The CDR3 sequence is 13 residues long. CDR1 is LNHDA, CDR2 SQIVND, per germline (reference sequence).

This chain links TRBV7-6 with TRBJ2-7; D is unclear. CDR1 and CDR2 (germline): SGHVS, FNYEAQ. The CDR3 extends over 14 amino acids. With 1 base removed from V and 3 bases from J, the gap between germline ends came to 10 bases. DNA for the CDR3: TGTGCCAGCAGCTTAGAACACAGAGACTACGAGCAGTACTTC. It is translated as CASSLEHRDYEQYF.

V gene TRBV7-9 combines with J gene TRBJ2-5; 8 bases fit TRBD1. CDR3 length equals 16 residues. CDR1 SEHNR and CDR2 FQNEAQ come from the germline V gene (reference sequence). With 4 bases clipped from V and 4 bases from J, the junction kept 11 bases outside the gene matches. The CDR3 protein is CASSSIKGQDRETQYF. In nucleotides, the CDR3 is TGTGCCAGCAGCTCTATAAAGGGACAGGATAGAGAGACCCAGTACTTC.

The chain employs TRBV5-1 and TRBJ2-1, with a tentative D call TRBD2 (5 bases). The germline gives CDR1 SGHRS, CDR2 YFSETQ. The CDR3 loop spans 15 amino acids. Trimming removed 0 bases from V and 3 bases from J, with 10 bases in between. This CDR3 is CASSLEADRYNEQFF. As DNA, the CDR3 is TGCGCCAGCAGCTTGGAAGCGGATCGCTACAATGAGCAGTTCTTC. Based on the CDR3 plus reference TRBV5-1 and TRBJ2-1, the full variable domain is KAGVTQTPRYLIKTRGQQVTLSCSPISGHRSVSWYQQTPGQGLQFLFEYFSETQRNKGNFPGRFSGRQFSNSRSEMNVSTLELGDSALYLCASSLEADRYNEQFFGPGTRLTVL.

J is TRBJ1-1 and V is TRBV28; tentatively, D is TRBD1 (6 bases). Germline V gene sequence: CDR1 MDHEN, CDR2 SYDVKM. This CDR3 spans 15 amino acids. The V end was cut by 6 bases, the J end by 2 bases, with 16 bases between. The CDR3 DNA reads as TGTGCCAGCAGCAGCCCGGGGGGCGCTAACACTGAAGCTTTCTTT. Translated, it gives CASSSPGGANTEAFF.

The chain has TRBV5-4 and TRBJ2-7; 12 bases are a match to TRBD2. Germline V gives CDR1 SGHNT, CDR2 YYREEE (reference sequence). This CDR3 region has 14 residues. Unmatched junction bases numbered 7, after V lost 5 bases and J lost 7 bases. In DNA, the CDR3 is TGTGCCAGCAGACCAGGACTAGCGGGACGGGAGCAGTACTTC. This encodes CASRPGLAGREQYF. Full variable domain (rest looked up from reference TRBV5-4 and TRBJ2-7): ETGVTQSPTHLIKTRGQQVTLRCSSQSGHNTVSWYQQALGQGPQFIFQYYREEENGRGNFPPRFSGLQFPNYSSELNVNALELDDSALYLCASRPGLAGREQYFGPGTRLTVT.

The chain couples TRBV6-2 or TRBV6-3 to TRBJ1-2, with 8 bases identical to TRBD1. This CDR3 has 16 amino acids. Per the germline V gene, CDR1 is MNHEY and CDR2 is SVGEGT. V dropped 4 bases and J dropped 4; count of bases not matched to a gene: 11. CDR3 sequence: CASSFSTVTGGYGYTF. CDR3 bases: TGTGCCAGCAGTTTTTCTACCGTCACAGGGGGCTATGGCTACACCTTC.